The 15 T cell receptor beta chains below come from one sample, sequenced in a study of tumor and adjacent non-tumor tissue in lung cancer. A modified ARM-PCR protocol with three rounds of nested PCR amplified TCRbeta. A single record per CDR3 protein comes from TCRdb applying MiXCR to the multiplex PCR reads. The sample includes 75,000 to 95,000 distinct CDR3 sequences, 65% to 80% seen only once; the top ten take just over 20%. This sample's RNA came from whole unsorted tissue. This non-tumor lung sample came from over 3 cm beyond the tumor edge. Material for sequencing was distant non-tumor lung tissue. The receptors shown here come from a woman between 45 and 65 years old with non-small cell lung cancer.

For this clonotype: A much larger clone differs by one base, so this may be a read error. The chain uses TRBV14 and TRBJ1-2, with D unresolved. CDR3 length: 15 amino acids. Per germline, CDR1 SGHDN and CDR2 FVKESK. V was trimmed by 7 bases and J by 8 bases, leaving 23 bases between them. As DNA, the CDR3 is TGTGCCAGCACCTCACCAGCCGGGCCCTTGGGAGGCTACACCTTC. Its translation: CASTSPAGPLGGYTF. Full variable domain (outside the CDR3, taken from reference TRBV14 and TRBJ1-2): EAGVTQFPSHSVIEKGQTVTLRCDPISGHDNLYWYRRVMGKEIKFLLHFVKESKQDESGMPNNRFLAERTGGTYSTLKVQPAELEDSGVYFCASTSPAGPLGGYTFGSGTRLTVV.

As concerns this clonotype: The CDR3 end shows no conserved phenylalanine or tryptophan, and so a read error is likely. The DNA is left out, because the CDR3 cannot be placed on it with certainty; the CDR3 is given as TCRdb lists it. The CDR3 is CASSQGWETGLHNEQLL. V gene TRBV4-1 combines with J gene TRBJ2-1. The CDR3 extends over 17 residues, inclusive of both ends. Germline CDR1 reads MGHRA; CDR2 reads YSYEKL.

As for this clonotype: At one end the junction does not follow the germline gene, possibly because of a read error. V is TRBV6-2 or TRBV6-3 and J is TRBJ2-2; D is perhaps TRBD1 or TRBD2 (5 bases each). This CDR3 has 16 amino acids. CDR1 and CDR2 (germline): MNHEY, SVGEGT. In DNA form, the CDR3 reads TGTACCAGCAGTCGCCTTGGACACTGGCTAACCGGGGAGATGTTTTTT. Its translation: CTSSRLGHWLTGEMFF.

The V and J genes are TRBV6-2 or TRBV6-3 and TRBJ2-7, with TRBD1 identical over 8 bases. Germline assignment: CDR1 MNHEY and CDR2 SVGEGT. The CDR3 is 13 residues long. After removal of 7 bases from V and 5 bases from J, the junction contained 7 bases not matched to a gene. Written as DNA, the CDR3 is TGTGCCAGCAATGACAGGGGTCTCCACGAGCAGTACTTC. It codes for CASNDRGLHEQYF.

Comments on this clonotype: This clone may be a read error of a much larger clone one base away. The rearrangement uses TRBV29-1 and TRBJ2-1; D unclear. CDR1 and CDR2 (germline): SQVTM, ANQGSEA. The CDR3 has 13 residues. The CDR3 DNA is TGCAGCGTTCGAGAAGGCGCCTACAATGGGCAGTTCTTC. It encodes CSVREGAYNGQFF.

This clonotype was detected only once. Compared with germline, one end of the junction differs, possibly owing to a read error. The chain joins TRBV10-3 to TRBJ1-6, with TRBD1 matching over 8 bases. The CDR3 is made up of 15 amino acids. The germline V gene encodes CDR1 ENHRY and CDR2 SYGVKD. The DNA of the CDR3 is TGCGCCGTAGCTAGCCTCGGACAGGGAGTGTCACCCCTCCACTTT. Translating gives CAVASLGQGVSPLHF.

The rearrangement uses TRBV24-1 and TRBJ2-6; 7 bases are shared with TRBD1. CDR1 and CDR2 from the germline V gene are KGHDR and SFDVKD. V shed 7 bases and J 4 bases; nucleotides not matched to a gene: 9. This CDR3 spans 16 amino acids. The CDR3 nucleotides are TGTGCCACCAGAGATCTCCCGGGACAGGGGGCCAACGTCCTGACTTTC. It translates to CATRDLPGQGANVLTF.

The chain employs TRBV5-4 and TRBJ2-7; TRBD2 matches at 9 bases. Germline V CDR1 and CDR2: SGHNT, YYREEE (reference sequence). The CDR3 extends over 15 amino acids. The trim removed 3 bases at V and 8 bases at J, leaving 12 bases unmatched. In nucleotides, the CDR3 is TGTGCCAGCAGCTCCGGACCAGCGGGAGGTGGCAAGCAGTACTTC. It yields the protein CASSSGPAGGGKQYF.

With regard to this clonotype: The final CDR3 position lacks the conserved phenylalanine or tryptophan, pointing to a likely read error. The chain recombines TRBV12-3 or TRBV12-4 with TRBJ2-3, with D unclear. The better agreement between TRBJ1-5 and the DNA end casts doubt on the J call. The CDR3 extends over 14 amino acids. The CDR3 nucleotides read TGTGCCAGCAGGCCCGGTGGAGGCACAGATACGCAGCATATT. It codes for CASRPGGGTDTQHI.

This clonotype is medium-sized within its sample. The chain uses TRBV11-2 and TRBJ1-3; D gene ambiguous. This CDR3 region has 13 residues. Trimming took off 2 bases at V and 1 base at J, with 3 bases between the two ends. CDR1 is SGHAT, CDR2 FQNNGV, per germline. The CDR3 is CASSLQSGNTIYF. The CDR3 DNA reads TGTGCCAGCAGCTTACAATCTGGAAACACCATATATTTT.

This clonotype came up a few times. Compared with germline, one end of the junction differs, possibly owing to a read error. The rearrangement joins TRBV6-1 to TRBJ2-3; 7 bases map to TRBD1. The CDR3 is 13 amino acids. The germline V gene has CDR1 MNHNS and CDR2 SASEGT. CDR3 nucleotides: TGTGCCAGTAGTGTTACAGGGGCAGATATGCAGTATTTT. Translating gives CASSVTGADMQYF.

Notes on this clonotype: The CDR3 ends on some other residue instead of the conserved phenylalanine or tryptophan, so this is likely a read error. The chain recombines TRBV4-2 with TRBJ2-7, with 8 bases identical to TRBD1. The ends lost 10 bases at V and 0 bases at J; junction bases unmatched: 5. This CDR3 contains 13 residues. The germline V gene has CDR1 LGHNA and CDR2 YNFKEQ. As DNA, the CDR3 is TGTGCCATCAGTACAGGGGGCTCCTACGAGCAGTACTTA. Its protein product is CAISTGGSYEQYL.

Comment on this clonotype: Germline and junction disagree at one end, which may indicate a read error. This sequence joins TRBV12-3 or TRBV12-4 and TRBJ2-1; no definite D call. There are 12 residues in the CDR3. The CDR3 loop is CVSSFDGWEQFF. The CDR3 bases are TGTGTCAGCAGTTTCGATGGGTGGGAACAGTTCTTC.

The sample holds many counts of this clonotype. V gene TRBV6-5 combines with J gene TRBJ2-3; 11 bases fit TRBD2. After removal of 8 bases from V and 0 bases from J, the junction contained 1 base not matched to a gene. Germline V CDR1 and CDR2: MNHEY, SVGAGI. This CDR3 has 14 amino acids. The CDR3 nucleotides read TGTGCCAGCCGGACTAGCGGGAGCACAGATACGCAGTATTTT. It is translated as CASRTSGSTDTQYF.

This clonotype was detected only a few times. The chain joins TRBV6-1 to TRBJ1-2; D gene ambiguous. CDR1 and CDR2 (germline): MNHNS, SASEGT. This CDR3 comprises 12 residues. Trimming cost V 11 bases and J 3 bases, with 13 bases left between them. CDR3 nucleotide sequence: TGTGCCCACAGCCCAACAGACTATGGCTACACCTTC. It yields the protein CAHSPTDYGYTF.